The 19 T cell receptor beta chains below all came from one sample that was sequenced in a study of T cells after yellow fever vaccination. TCRdb re-called the 5' RACE reads with MiXCR, one entry per CDR3 protein. The table records 600,000 to 750,000 distinct CDR3 sequences, 10% to 15% of them present only once. This specimen was PBMCs, taken on the day of the yellow fever booster vaccination. These receptors were taken from a young man who received the YFV17D yellow fever vaccine.

This clonotype was detected a few times. The chain links TRBV29-1 to TRBJ2-5; 10 bases line up with TRBD1. V was pared by 6 bases and J by 2 bases, with 9 bases of the junction left unmatched. The CDR3 runs 15 residues. Germline values: CDR1 SQVTM, CDR2 ANQGSEA. In DNA form, the CDR3 reads TGCAGCGTCCCGACTCCGGGACAGGGGCAAGAGACCCAGTACTTC. The encoded protein is CSVPTPGQGQETQYF.

This clonotype was seen only a few times. This chain connects TRBV5-6 to TRBJ2-7; TRBD1 might be the D (6 bases). The V gene's germline CDR1 is SGHDT and CDR2 YYEEEE. Trimming cost V 4 bases and J 2 bases, with 16 bases left between them. The CDR3 sequence is 15 residues long. The chain's CDR3 is CASSPLGADTYEQYF. The CDR3 coding sequence is TGTGCCAGCAGCCCCCTGGGGGCTGATACCTACGAGCAGTACTTC.

The CDR3 loop is CASSFWGNIQYF. The CDR3 nucleotides are TGTGCCAGCAGTTTCTGGGGGAACATTCAGTACTTC. The chain combines TRBV12-3 or TRBV12-4 with TRBJ2-4, with D possibly being TRBD1 or TRBD2 (5 bases each). The CDR3 has 12 residues. V dropped 3 bases and J dropped 7 bases, with 7 bases sitting between them.

This chain links TRBV20-1 with TRBJ2-7; TRBD1 matches at 7 bases. This CDR3 spans 13 amino acids. J was trimmed by 5 bases and V by 6 bases; bases with no gene match: 10. Germline assignment: CDR1 DFQATT and CDR2 SNEGSKA (reference sequence). The DNA for the CDR3 is TGCAGTGCAGAGGATAGGGGGCGAGACGAGCAGTACTTC. Its protein product is CSAEDRGRDEQYF.

This clonotype has just a few counts. This sequence joins TRBV12-3 or TRBV12-4 and TRBJ2-2; TRBD2 agrees at 7 bases. Trimming removed 4 bases from V and 2 bases from J; junction bases left unmatched: 7. This CDR3 contains 16 residues. The CDR3 here is CASSYPKRENTGELFF. Here the CDR3 DNA reads TGTGCCAGCAGTTACCCGAAGCGGGAAAACACCGGGGAGCTGTTTTTT.

The V and J genes are TRBV18 and TRBJ2-7; D uncertain. The CDR3 runs 15 residues. The ends were cut back, 3 bases at V and 6 bases at J, with 18 bases in the middle. Germline lookup yields CDR1 KGHSH and CDR2 LQKENI. The CDR3 DNA follows: TGTGCCAGCTCACCCCCCGCTAGGGATCGGAGCGAGCAGTACTTC. It codes for CASSPPARDRSEQYF.

Ten or more counts support this clonotype. The CDR3 DNA follows: TGTGCCACCAGTGATTTTCCGGTCAGCGGCACAGATACGCAGTATTTT. Translation gives CATSDFPVSGTDTQYF. V gene TRBV24-1 combines with J gene TRBJ2-3; D gene unclear. The length of the CDR3 is 16 residues. The V end was cut by 1 base, the J end by 1 base, with 11 bases between. Germline CDR1 is KGHDR and CDR2 is SFDVKD.

V gene TRBV15 combines with J gene TRBJ2-1; no clear D. V lost 3 bases, J lost 2 bases, and 8 bases lay in between. This CDR3 has 14 residues. CDR1 is LNHNV, CDR2 YYDKDF, per germline (reference sequence). The CDR3 loop reads CATSSAGTYNEQFF. The CDR3, as DNA: TGTGCCACCAGCAGCGCTGGAACCTACAATGAGCAGTTCTTC.

The CDR3 DNA reads as TGTGCCAGTCGCGCGGGGAACCCGAGCTCCTACAATGAGCAGTTCTTC. The encoded protein is CASRAGNPSSYNEQFF. The chain employs TRBV7-9 and TRBJ2-1; possibly TRBD2 for D (6 bases). Germline assignment: CDR1 SEHNR and CDR2 FQNEAQ (reference sequence). This CDR3 is 16 amino acids long. With 9 bases removed from V and 0 bases from J, the gap between germline ends came to 18 bases.

CDR3 protein: CASPGPGRTTDTQYF. CDR3 DNA sequence: TGTGCCAGCCCAGGGCCGGGACGGACCACAGATACGCAGTATTTT. The J gene is TRBJ2-3, the V gene TRBV21-1; the DNA was not compared with TRBD1, the D call given in the table. TRBV21-1 is designated a pseudogene. This CDR3 comprises 15 residues.

This clonotype was seen a few times. CDR3 nucleotides: TGTGCCTGGAGGAACTCTAAAGAGACCCAGTACTTC. Its translation is CAWRNSKETQYF. V gene TRBV30 combines with J gene TRBJ2-5; D uncertain. CDR1 and CDR2 from the germline V gene are GTSNPN and SVGIG (reference sequence). CDR3 length equals 12 residues. V shed 3 bases and J shed 3 bases, with 8 bases lying between them.

This chain connects TRBV18 to TRBJ2-7, with D perhaps matching TRBD1 (6 bases). Trimming pared 4 bases from V and 9 bases from J, leaving 10 bases between. The CDR3 is 11 residues long. Germline loops: CDR1 KGHSH, CDR2 LQKENI. CDR3 sequence reads: CASSQGDGQYF. Here the CDR3 DNA reads TGTGCCAGCTCACAGGGGGACGGGCAGTACTTC.

The V call is TRBV7-2, the J call TRBJ2-5; D is unresolved. The CDR3 spans 14 residues. V shed 1 base and J shed 7 bases, with 13 bases lying between them. CDR1 and CDR2 (germline): SGHTA, FQGNSA. CDR3: CASSLEVPPRTQYF. The CDR3 region has the DNA TGTGCCAGCAGCTTAGAAGTTCCGCCCCGGACCCAGTACTTC.

This clonotype was seen a few times. This chain joins TRBV6-5 and TRBJ2-3, with D unclear. Germline V gene lookup returns CDR1 MNHEY and CDR2 SVGAGI. V was trimmed by 5 bases and J by 2 bases, leaving 11 bases between them. This CDR3 has 14 residues. The DNA for the CDR3 is TGTGCCAGCAGTACTCGGAGATCCACAGATACGCAGTATTTT. Protein sequence: CASSTRRSTDTQYF.

The chain carries TRBV5-6 and TRBJ1-1; D is perhaps TRBD1 (5 bases). The V end was cut by 4 bases, the J end by 9 bases, with 19 bases between. Germline CDR1 and CDR2: SGHDT and YYEEEE. CDR3 size: 14 residues. The CDR3 reads CASSKGTGGIKAFF. CDR3 DNA sequence: TGTGCCAGCAGCAAAGGGACCGGCGGCATAAAAGCTTTCTTT.

This chain uses TRBV6-1 with TRBJ2-2; perhaps TRBD2 as D (6 bases). Germline CDR1 and CDR2: MNHNS and SASEGT. V was shortened by 6 bases and J by 7 bases, with 18 bases between the two germline ends. CDR3 size: 15 residues. Written as DNA, the CDR3 is TGTGCCAGCAGCACCCGGCTAGCGAAGAACGGGGAGCTGTTTTTT. It specifies CASSTRLAKNGELFF.

In this sample, this clonotype turned up a few times. The chain links TRBV6-2 or TRBV6-3 to TRBJ2-5; D is undetermined. The germline V gene has CDR1 MNHEY and CDR2 SVGEGT. Trimming took off 2 bases at V and 6 bases at J, with 10 bases between the two ends. The CDR3 consists of 13 residues. The CDR3 here is CASSYPQRKTQYF. The CDR3 DNA follows: TGTGCCAGCAGTTACCCACAGAGGAAGACCCAGTACTTC.

V gene TRBV7-3 combines with J gene TRBJ2-3; weak D call: TRBD2 (5 bases). Trimming took 1 base from V and 3 from J, leaving 17 bases between them. The germline CDR1 and CDR2 sequences are SGHTA and FQGTGA. The length of the CDR3 is 17 residues. The CDR3 DNA reads TGTGCCAGCAGCTTAATAGCCGGTCAGCGGCGAACAGATACGCAGTATTTT. This encodes CASSLIAGQRRTDTQYF.

This clonotype was detected a few times. In DNA, the CDR3 is TGCAGCGTTGTCAAGGGCTACAATGAGCAGTTCTTC. This translates into CSVVKGYNEQFF. V usage is TRBV29-1 and J usage is TRBJ2-1; D not certain. CDR1 SQVTM and CDR2 ANQGSEA come from the germline V gene. Trimming left V 4 bases short and J 3 bases short, with 7 bases between. The CDR3 has 12 residues.